The 28 T cell receptor beta chains below all came from one sample that was sequenced in a study of T cells in Graves' hyperthyroidism and ophthalmopathy. Researchers amplified the TCR beta CDR3 regions from RNA transcripts. First-round RT-PCR targeting the TCR CDR3 was performed with the HTBI primer set. TCRdb re-analysed the multiplex PCR reads in MiXCR, keeping a single row per CDR3 protein. This repertoire shows about 400,000 distinct CDR3 sequences, about an eighth found once; its top ten account for 25% to 30%. Sequences were obtained from blood. These receptors all come from a man aged 45-65 years with Graves' ophthalmopathy.

Only a few counts were recorded for this clonotype. The CDR3 is CASSPSPNEKLFF. CDR3 nucleotides: TGTGCCAGCAGCCCCTCTCCCAATGAAAAACTGTTTTTT. The chain is built from TRBV25-1 and TRBJ1-4; D gene unclear. This CDR3 comprises 13 residues. Between the trimmed V and J ends, which lost 6 bases and 5 bases, there was a span of 10 bases. Germline V gives CDR1 MGHDK, CDR2 SYGVNS.

This clonotype was observed a handful of times. The chain joins TRBV20-1 to TRBJ1-6; tentatively, D is TRBD1 (5 bases). Trimming removed 0 bases from V and 17 bases from J, with 14 bases in between. In germline, CDR1 is DFQATT, CDR2 SNEGSKA (reference sequence). CDR3 size: 12 residues. Here the CDR3 DNA reads TGCAGTGCTAGAGACGGTCGGCAGGGCGTCCACTTT. This codes for CSARDGRQGVHF.

V and J are TRBV4-1 and TRBJ2-7, with D unresolved. This CDR3 comprises 14 residues. Germline V gene data show CDR1 as MGHRA and CDR2 as YSYEKL. Trimming shortened V by 0 bases and J by 0 bases, and 6 bases separated the two germline ends. Here the CDR3 reads CASSQEPNSYEQYF. CDR3 DNA sequence: TGCGCCAGCAGCCAAGAACCAAACTCCTACGAGCAGTACTTC.

A few counts support this clonotype. The chain carries TRBV3-1 and TRBJ2-2; either TRBD1 or TRBD2 may supply D (6 bases each). V was pared by 0 bases and J by 7 bases, with 12 bases between. Per germline, CDR1 LGHDT and CDR2 YNNKEL (reference sequence). This CDR3 spans 15 amino acids. CDR3 amino acids: CASSQDSGAGGELFF. Written as DNA, the CDR3 is TGTGCCAGCAGCCAAGACTCGGGGGCTGGCGGGGAGCTGTTTTTT.

This clonotype was observed a single time. A single base separates this from a much larger clone, so it may be a read error. The chain is built from TRBV24-1 and TRBJ2-5, with TRBD2 as a possible D gene (6 bases). The CDR3 has 15 amino acids. The V end was cut by 3 bases, the J end by 1 base, with 11 bases between. The germline gives CDR1 KGHDR, CDR2 SFDVKD. The CDR3 sequence: CATSDGAGSQETQYF. Written as DNA, the CDR3 is TGTGCCACCAGTGATGGGGCGGGAAGCCAAGAGACCCAGTACTTC.

This clonotype was detected only a few times. The chain employs TRBV2 and TRBJ1-6, with TRBD1 identical over 10 bases. The CDR3 has 13 residues. In germline, CDR1 is SNHLY, CDR2 FYNNEI. The J segment lost 8 bases and the V segment lost 7 bases, leaving 2 bases of the junction unmatched. CDR3 sequence: CASMDRGDSPLHF. The CDR3 DNA follows: TGTGCCAGCATGGACAGGGGGGATTCACCCCTCCACTTT.

This clonotype was detected many times. The chain carries TRBV12-3 or TRBV12-4 and TRBJ2-1; D is uncertain. CDR3 size: 14 residues. V lost 1 base, J lost 11 bases, and 15 bases lay in between. The chain's CDR3 is CASSLDGMAEQQFF. CDR3 nucleotides: TGTGCCAGCAGTTTAGACGGTATGGCAGAGCAGCAGTTCTTC.

At least ten counts were recorded for this clonotype. The chain joins TRBV2 to TRBJ2-7; 11 bases are shared with TRBD2. The CDR3 is 16 residues long. After removal of 3 bases from V and 0 bases from J, the junction contained 4 bases not matched to a gene. The V gene's germline CDR1 is SNHLY and CDR2 FYNNEI. CDR3 residues: CASSDSSGGFSYEQYF. CDR3 nucleotide sequence: TGTGCCAGCAGTGATTCTAGCGGGGGGTTCTCCTACGAGCAGTACTTC.

This clonotype was observed many times. The chain has TRBV5-1 and TRBJ1-6; the D is unclear. V was pared by 0 bases and J by 4 bases, with 8 bases between. The CDR3 consists of 15 residues. The germline V gene has CDR1 SGHRS and CDR2 YFSETQ. The CDR3 spells CASSLASPYNSPLHF. In DNA, the CDR3 is TGCGCCAGCAGCTTGGCGTCACCTTATAATTCACCCCTCCACTTT.

This clonotype was seen many times. The chain uses TRBV20-1 and TRBJ2-3, with 7 bases fitting TRBD2. Per germline, CDR1 DFQATT and CDR2 SNEGSKA (reference sequence). The CDR3 contains 10 residues. Losses at the gene ends were 5 bases for V and 9 bases for J; bases not matched to a gene: 2. The CDR3 DNA follows: TGCAGTGCTGGAGCGGGGACGCAGTATTTT. This sequence encodes CSAGAGTQYF.

This clonotype was seen at least ten times. The chain links TRBV10-3 to TRBJ2-1; 9 bases match TRBD2. The CDR3 length is 14 residues. The germline V gene has CDR1 ENHRY and CDR2 SYGVKD. The J segment lost 9 bases and the V segment lost 4 bases, leaving 7 bases of the junction unmatched. The CDR3 region has the DNA TGTGCCATCAGTGTAGCGGGAGAGTTAAGTGAGCAGTTCTTC. It codes for CAISVAGELSEQFF.

The chain recombines TRBV5-1 with TRBJ1-4; 8 nucleotides agree with TRBD1. With 5 bases clipped from V and 5 bases from J, the junction kept 8 bases outside the gene matches. This CDR3 has 15 amino acids. Per germline, CDR1 SGHRS and CDR2 YFSETQ. This CDR3 reads CASRPVGQGNEKLFF. The CDR3, as DNA: TGCGCCAGCAGACCTGTCGGACAGGGAAATGAAAAACTGTTTTTT.

This clonotype was seen many times. CDR3 coding DNA: TGTGCCAGCAGCTTCGGGCAGTACGAGACCCAGTACTTC. Translated, it gives CASSFGQYETQYF. The chain carries TRBV7-9 and TRBJ2-5; D ambiguous. This CDR3 has 13 amino acids. The germline V gene has CDR1 SEHNR and CDR2 FQNEAQ (reference sequence). The V gene lost 3 bases and the J gene lost 5 bases, with 10 bases spanning the gap. Supplemented by reference TRBV7-9 and TRBJ2-5, the full variable domain reads DTGVSQNPRHKITKRGQNVTFRCDPISEHNRLYWYRQTLGQGPEFLTYFQNEAQLEKSRLLSDRFSAERPKGSFSTLEIQRTEQGDSAMYLCASSFGQYETQYFGPGTRLLVL.

This clonotype was recorded at least ten times. The chain couples TRBV3-1 to TRBJ1-1; TRBD1 might be the D (5 bases). The CDR3 contains 15 residues. The V end lost 0 bases, the J end lost 2 bases, and 10 bases lay between the germline ends. Germline CDR1 is LGHDT and CDR2 is YNNKEL (reference sequence). CDR3: CASSQEWGGNTEAFF. CDR3 nucleotides: TGTGCCAGCAGCCAAGAGTGGGGCGGAAACACTGAAGCTTTCTTT. Complete variable domain (other parts from reference TRBV3-1 and TRBJ1-1): DTAVSQTPKYLVTQMGNDKSIKCEQNLGHDTMYWYKQDSKKFLKIMFSYNNKELIINETVPNRFSPKSPDKAHLNLHINSLELGDSAVYFCASSQEWGGNTEAFFGQGTRLTVV.

The chain recombines TRBV20-1 with TRBJ2-1; D perhaps matches TRBD2 (5 bases). Germline V gene data show CDR1 as DFQATT and CDR2 as SNEGSKA (reference sequence). The length of the CDR3 is 16 residues. Trimming removed 1 base at V and 4 bases at J, with 17 bases between. The CDR3 region has the DNA TGCAGTGCTAGAGTCCCCGGGGAACCCCCTTACAATGAGCAGTTCTTC. Translating it yields CSARVPGEPPYNEQFF.

The V gene is TRBV7-9, the J gene TRBJ2-3; TRBD2 matches 12 bases. Trimming took 6 bases from V and 4 from J; bases not matched to a gene: 14. This CDR3 comprises 18 residues. Germline loops: CDR1 SEHNR, CDR2 FQNEAQ (reference sequence). Written as DNA, the CDR3 is TGTGCCAGCAGGACCACTAGCGGGAGGCTACACAACCCAGATACGCAGTATTTT. It is translated as CASRTTSGRLHNPDTQYF.

This chain uses TRBV29-1 with TRBJ2-5; D unclear. Trimming shortened V by 6 bases and J by 3 bases, and 14 bases separated the two germline ends. Germline V gives CDR1 SQVTM, CDR2 ANQGSEA. The CDR3 runs to 13 residues. The chain's CDR3 is CSVRRTYEETQYF. The CDR3 DNA follows: TGCAGCGTCCGCCGGACGTACGAAGAGACCCAGTACTTC.

The sample holds many counts of this clonotype. The rearrangement uses TRBV6-1 and TRBJ2-4; D gene uncertain. Germline-derived CDR1 and CDR2 are MNHNS and SASEGT. Between the trimmed V and J ends, which lost 1 base and 4 bases, there was a span of 11 bases. The length of the CDR3 is 15 residues. In nucleotides, the CDR3 is TGTGCCAGCAGTGAAGGGATGAGAGGAAAAAACATTCAGTACTTC. Amino acids: CASSEGMRGKNIQYF.

This clonotype was counted at least ten times. The chain carries TRBV6-1 and TRBJ1-5; unclear D gene. Germline-derived CDR1 and CDR2 are MNHNS and SASEGT. The CDR3 covers 20 residues. Trimming left V 1 base short and J 0 bases short, with 22 bases between. In nucleotides, the CDR3 is TGTGCCAGCAGTGAAGGATTTGGATGGAGGGTCCTACTTAGCAATCAGCCCCAGCATTTT. It encodes CASSEGFGWRVLLSNQPQHF.

In its sample, this clonotype was seen many times. This chain links TRBV9 with TRBJ2-1; D not resolved. With 0 bases removed from V and 2 bases from J, the gap between germline ends came to 12 bases. Per the germline V gene, CDR1 is SGDLS and CDR2 is YYNGEE. The CDR3 is 16 amino acids. The CDR3, as DNA: TGTGCCAGCAGCGTAGGGCCGGGCCAGACCTACAATGAGCAGTTCTTC. This encodes CASSVGPGQTYNEQFF.

A single count supports this clonotype. The junction shows a germline mismatch at one end, possibly a read error. The gene calls are TRBV9 and TRBJ2-3, with unresolved D. The CDR3 covers 15 residues. Germline V gene sequence: CDR1 SGDLS, CDR2 YYNGEE. The CDR3 DNA follows: TGTGACAGCAGCTCCCGGGCCCTTGGCGCGGATACGCAGTATTTT. Amino acid sequence: CDSSSRALGADTQYF.

This clonotype occurred many times. This rearrangement joins TRBV5-1 to TRBJ2-6; possibly TRBD1 for D (6 bases). Germline assignment: CDR1 SGHRS and CDR2 YFSETQ. This CDR3 has 16 residues. Trimming took off 7 bases at V and 1 base at J, with 15 bases between the two ends. CDR3 nucleotides: TGCGCCAGCTCAAGGGCACAGGGATCTGGGGCCAACGTCCTGACTTTC. Amino acids: CASSRAQGSGANVLTF.

This clonotype came up many times. This CDR3 is CASSWDRVDTQYF. CDR3 in DNA: TGTGCCAGCAGCTGGGACAGGGTGGATACGCAGTATTTT. The chain combines TRBV5-6 with TRBJ2-3; 9 bases agree with TRBD1. The CDR3 is 13 amino acids. CDR1 SGHDT and CDR2 YYEEEE come from the germline V gene. Trimming cost V 3 bases and J 6 bases; bases outside gene matches: 2.

The V and J genes are TRBV2 and TRBJ2-2; D uncertain. Per the germline V gene, CDR1 is SNHLY and CDR2 is FYNNEI. V was pared by 4 bases and J by 4 bases, with 10 bases between. The CDR3 is 14 residues long. CDR3 in amino acids: CASSVGSPTGELFF. CDR3 nucleotides: TGTGCCAGCAGTGTCGGGTCCCCCACCGGGGAGCTGTTTTTT.

This chain links TRBV27 with TRBJ1-6; D remains unclear. The CDR3 is 14 residues long. Trimming pared 5 bases from V and 10 bases from J, leaving 15 bases between. Looked up from germline, CDR1 is MNHEY and CDR2 is SMNVEV (reference sequence). CDR3 region: CASSGLGSESPLHF. DNA of the CDR3: TGTGCCAGCAGTGGGTTGGGTTCGGAGTCACCCCTCCACTTT.

This clonotype was recorded many times. The chain is built from TRBV6-5 and TRBJ2-2, with TRBD1 identical over 8 bases. The CDR3 runs 16 residues. From germline, CDR1 is MNHEY and CDR2 SVGAGI. The V gene end was trimmed by 8 bases and the J gene end by 1 base; junction bases not matched to a gene: 9. The CDR3 loop reads CASSLLGQENTGELFF. In nucleotides, the CDR3 is TGTGCCAGCTCCCTCTTGGGACAGGAGAACACCGGGGAGCTGTTTTTT.

In its sample, this clonotype was seen many times. Compared with germline, one end of the junction differs, possibly owing to a read error. This sequence joins TRBV7-9 and TRBJ2-7, with 11 bases lining up with TRBD2. From germline, CDR1 is SEHNR and CDR2 FQNEAQ (reference sequence). The CDR3 sequence is 17 residues long. CDR3: CASSLGLAVESSYEQCF. The CDR3 DNA reads as TGTGCCAGCAGCCTGGGACTAGCGGTCGAATCCTCCTACGAGCAGTGCTTC. The variable domain in full, with the rest retrieved from reference TRBV7-9 and TRBJ2-7, is DTGVSQNPRHKITKRGQNVTFRCDPISEHNRLYWYRQTLGQGPEFLTYFQNEAQLEKSRLLSDRFSAERPKGSFSTLEIQRTEQGDSAMYLCASSLGLAVESSYEQCFGPGTRLTVT.

The sample holds many counts of this clonotype. This chain connects TRBV3-1 to TRBJ2-3, with TRBD2 matching 13 bases. The germline V gene encodes CDR1 LGHDT and CDR2 YNNKEL (reference sequence). V lost 4 bases and J lost 0; bases outside the gene matches: 1. CDR3 size: 16 residues. The CDR3 spells CASSRTSGSSTDTQYF. In DNA form, the CDR3 reads TGTGCCAGCAGCCGGACTAGCGGGAGTAGCACAGATACGCAGTATTTT.